These 10 T cell receptor beta chains came from one sample sequenced in a study of a mutant IDH1 vaccine in newly diagnosed glioma. Time point reported: week 47, end of study. Every vaccination contained 300 ug of the mutant IDH1 20-mer peptide and was paired with topical imiquimod. Antigens for these TCRs are unknown. The table came from immunoSEQ multiplex PCR; TCRdb's copy has only in-frame clones and leaves some out. Counted here are 30,000 or so clones, about 86% occurring once; the ten biggest clones make up 29%. The sample was PBMCs, taken from a glioma patient whose treatment included an IDH1 peptide vaccine. The receptors stem from a man aged 25-45 years with glioma.

The J gene is TRBJ1-2, the V gene TRBV30; the match to TRBD1 covers 7 bases. V was clipped by 0 bases and J by 8 bases; unmatched bases: 3. The CDR3 contains 12 residues. From germline, CDR1 is GTSNPN and CDR2 SVGIG (reference sequence). CDR3 sequence: CAWSVHRGGYTF. The CDR3 DNA sequence: TGTGCCTGGAGTGTACACAGGGGCGGCTACACCTTC.

The rearrangement joins TRBV6-8 to TRBJ2-7; D might be TRBD1 (6 bases). V was shortened by 8 bases and J by 3 bases, with 17 bases between the two germline ends. The germline gives CDR1 MNHGY, CDR2 SAAAGT. This CDR3 is built from 14 residues. CDR3 bases: TGTGCCAGCCCCCCACCGGGACACCTCTACGAGCAGTACTTC. This translates into CASPPPGHLYEQYF.

There are a few counts of this clone. The chain employs TRBV11-2 and TRBJ2-7; perhaps TRBD1 as D (5 bases). The CDR3 is made up of 12 amino acids. Germline loops: CDR1 SGHAT, CDR2 FQNNGV. V gave up 4 bases and J gave up 2 bases, with 6 bases separating them. CDR3 loop: CASSWTTYEQYF. CDR3 DNA: TGTGCCAGCAGCTGGACAACCTACGAGCAGTACTTC.

This clone was seen more than once but under ten times. V is TRBV2 and J is TRBJ1-1; the D is unclear. The length of the CDR3 is 13 residues. In germline, CDR1 is SNHLY, CDR2 FYNNEI. Trimming took 3 bases from V and 3 from J, leaving 8 bases between them. The CDR3 nucleotides read TGTGCCAGCAGTGATTTAATGGACACTGAAGCTTTCTTT. Amino acid sequence: CASSDLMDTEAFF.

The genes are TRBV27 and TRBJ2-5, with D tentatively TRBD2 (7 bases). This CDR3 has 14 amino acids. Deletions cut 4 bases from V and 6 bases from J, with 15 bases between. CDR1 MNHEY and CDR2 SMNVEV come from the germline V gene (reference sequence). This chain's CDR3 is CASSYGGRWKTQYF. Written as DNA, the CDR3 is TGTGCCAGCAGTTACGGGGGGCGATGGAAGACCCAGTACTTC.

CDR3 residues: CASSSTGTNSPLHF. In DNA, the CDR3 is TGTGCCAGCAGCTCGACAGGGACGAATTCACCCCTCCACTTT. V is TRBV7-3 and J is TRBJ1-6; 7 bases map to TRBD1. This CDR3 has 14 amino acids. The germline V gene has CDR1 SGHTA and CDR2 FQGTGA. Germline trimming cut 4 bases from V and 7 bases from J; bases unmatched to any gene: 4.

The gene calls are TRBV2 and TRBJ1-1; D gene uncertain. The CDR3 is made up of 13 amino acids. V dropped 7 bases and J dropped 0 bases, with 9 bases sitting between them. The germline V gene encodes CDR1 SNHLY and CDR2 FYNNEI. Here the CDR3 reads CASKETMNTEAFF. The CDR3 DNA sequence: TGTGCCAGCAAGGAGACTATGAACACTGAAGCTTTCTTT.

V and J are TRBV6-1 and TRBJ1-1; no clear D. V lost 4 bases and J 10 bases, leaving 16 bases between the germline ends. Germline V gives CDR1 MNHNS, CDR2 SASEGT. CDR3 length: 13 residues. The CDR3 bases are TGTGCCAGCAGTGCAGCCAGAGGCGCCGGAGCTTTCTTT. This sequence encodes CASSAARGAGAFF.

The rearrangement uses TRBV6-1 and TRBJ2-1; no reliable D call. Germline loops: CDR1 MNHNS, CDR2 SASEGT. This CDR3 comprises 10 residues. V was trimmed by 4 bases and J by 7 bases, leaving 2 bases between them. The CDR3 DNA reads TGTGCCAGCAGTGTTAATGAGCAGTTCTTC. Translating gives CASSVNEQFF.

About this clone itself: At one end, the junction sequence differs from germline, possibly due to a read error. CDR3 sequence: CAGSLAIGWGTEAFF. The CDR3 DNA sequence: TGTGCCGGCAGCTTAGCGATAGGTTGGGGCACTGAAGCTTTCTTT. The chain joins TRBV7-9 to TRBJ1-1; D ambiguous. Germline V lookup: CDR1 SEHNR, CDR2 FQNEAQ (reference sequence). This CDR3 region has 15 residues.